These 10 T cell receptor beta chains originate from one sample sequenced in a study of blood T cell repertoires in COVID-19. Profiled with immunoSEQ multiplex PCR; TCRdb holds only in-frame clones, not every one. The sample gives roughly 210,000 clones, 88% of which show up once; roughly 1.7% is in the top ten. The sequencing input was peripheral blood. Receptors were obtained from a man in his 70s with acute or convalescent COVID-19.

The rearrangement joins TRBV19 to TRBJ2-3; TRBD2 agrees at 8 bases. The CDR3 spans 14 residues. Trimming cost V 6 bases and J 8 bases; bases outside gene matches: 10. Looked up from germline, CDR1 is LNHDA and CDR2 is SQIVND (reference sequence). The CDR3 protein is CASSPGGRDGTQYF. In DNA form, the CDR3 reads TGTGCCAGTAGCCCGGGGGGGCGGGATGGTACGCAGTATTTT.

This rearrangement joins TRBV6-5 to TRBJ2-5; D remains unclear. V dropped 6 bases and J dropped 4 bases, with 6 bases sitting between them. CDR3 length: 11 residues. CDR1 and CDR2 (germline): MNHEY, SVGAGI. The CDR3 DNA is TGTGCCAGCAGCCCACTAGAGACCCAGTACTTC. Amino acids: CASSPLETQYF.

V is TRBV29-1 and J is TRBJ1-2, with D possibly TRBD1 on 6 matching bases. The CDR3 runs to 13 residues. The ends were cut back, 6 bases at V and 6 bases at J, with 17 bases in the middle. Germline V gives CDR1 SQVTM, CDR2 ANQGSEA. The CDR3 spells CSVSPGAKDGYTF. CDR3 bases: TGCAGCGTGAGCCCAGGGGCTAAAGATGGCTACACCTTC.

The chain carries TRBV6-5 and TRBJ1-1; TRBD1 might be the D (6 bases). The CDR3 length is 16 residues. Germline CDR1 MNHEY, CDR2 SVGAGI. The ends were cut back, 0 bases at V and 2 bases at J, with 13 bases in the middle. In nucleotides, the CDR3 is TGTGCCAGCAGTTACTCGATGGGGGCTGGAAACACTGAAGCTTTCTTT. This codes for CASSYSMGAGNTEAFF.

This chain joins TRBV11-2 and TRBJ2-3; TRBD2 might be the D (6 bases). V shed 1 base and J shed 3 bases, with 20 bases lying between them. CDR3 length equals 18 residues. The germline V gene encodes CDR1 SGHAT and CDR2 FQNNGV. The CDR3 protein is CASSLVVGSGGRTDTQYF. As DNA, the CDR3 is TGTGCCAGCAGCTTAGTGGTGGGTAGCGGAGGTCGTACAGATACGCAGTATTTT.

J is TRBJ2-5 and V is TRBV5-1; TRBD1 agrees at 8 bases. Germline assignment: CDR1 SGHRS and CDR2 YFSETQ. V lost 5 bases and J lost 3; bases outside the gene matches: 6. This CDR3 is built from 14 residues. The CDR3 is CASSSGTGKETQYF. The CDR3 DNA follows: TGCGCCAGCAGTTCCGGGACAGGTAAAGAGACCCAGTACTTC.

V usage is TRBV2 and J usage is TRBJ2-5, with 10 bases fitting TRBD1. The germline CDR1 and CDR2 sequences are SNHLY and FYNNEI. V gave up 5 bases and J gave up 4 bases; unmatched junction bases: 4. The CDR3 extends over 14 amino acids. CDR3 sequence reads: CASSRDRGRETQYF. CDR3 in DNA: TGTGCCAGCAGTCGGGACAGGGGCAGAGAGACCCAGTACTTC.

CDR3: CAISQTGDNSPLHF. In DNA, the CDR3 is TGTGCCATCAGTCAGACAGGGGATAATTCACCCCTCCACTTT. J is TRBJ1-6 and V is TRBV10-3; the match to TRBD1 covers 8 bases. From germline, CDR1 is ENHRY and CDR2 SYGVKD. J lost 5 bases, V lost 5 bases, and 2 bases had no gene match. This CDR3 comprises 14 residues.

The chain links TRBV15 to TRBJ1-6, with D unclear. CDR1 is LNHNV, CDR2 YYDKDF, per germline (reference sequence). Trimming left V 0 bases short and J 10 bases short, with 13 bases between. The CDR3 consists of 15 residues. CDR3 protein: CATSREGRRMSPLHF. The CDR3, as DNA: TGTGCCACCAGCAGAGAAGGGAGGAGGATGTCACCCCTCCACTTT.

The rearrangement links TRBV30 to TRBJ2-3; D possibly corresponds to TRBD2 (6 bases). The CDR3 is 14 amino acids. In germline, CDR1 is GTSNPN, CDR2 SVGIG (reference sequence). V was pared by 2 bases and J by 1 base, with 10 bases between. CDR3 residues: CAWSHSGGTDTQYF. CDR3 nucleotides: TGTGCCTGGAGTCATAGCGGAGGCACAGATACGCAGTATTTT. Full variable domain (outside the CDR3, taken from reference TRBV30 and TRBJ2-3): SQTIHQWPATLVQPVGSPLSLECTVEGTSNPNLYWYRQAAGRGLQLLFYSVGIGQISSEVPQNLSASRPQDRQFILSSKKLLLSDSGFYLCAWSHSGGTDTQYFGPGTRLTVL.